The T cell receptor beta chain described here comes from a study of metastatic and nonmetastatic thyroid tumors. Study details: Samples came from malignant and benign thyroid patients, and repertoires were compared across blood and tumor or nodule tissue.

Study processing details: Between-group CDR3 differences, defined by clinicopathological status, yielded a distant-metastasis classifier for papillary thyroid cancer. Via MiXCR, TCRdb re-called the PCR reads. These V and J calls originate from TCRdb's pipeline instead of the authors' own analysis. The table lists 35,000 to 50,000 clones, around 20% of them singletons. General study points: The study reportedly found significantly higher TCR beta diversity in malignant thyroid tumors than benign nodules, in blood and tumor.

This clone has a count of ten or more. Its antigen is not known. All patients reached thyroid surgery having received no treatment beforehand. CDR1 is MDHEN, CDR2 SYDVKM, per germline. The CDR3 spans 16 residues. V was shortened by 6 bases and J by 4 bases, with 21 bases between the two germline ends. The sequencing input was blood. The genes are TRBV28 and TRBJ2-5; no clear D gene. The sequence came from a female donor with papillary thyroid cancer or a benign thyroid nodule (not recorded which). Some clones in this sample may be carry-over from other donors' samples. The CDR3 region has the DNA TGTGCCAGCAGCGGTGAGGATGACGCAAGGAGAGAGACCCAGTACTTC. This codes for CASSGEDDARRETQYF.